Reported below is one T cell receptor beta chain. Its antigen is currently unknown. Assay used: immunoSEQ multiplex PCR; TCRdb lists only in-frame clones, some missing. The table has 35,000 to 50,000 clones, around 77% seen once. These data come from a study of vaccination effects on CD4 cells after COVID-19. Findings and caveats of the study: A shortage of convalescent patients and an absence of early post-infection timepoints characterized the study. Marked clonal contraction of infection- and vaccine-induced clones was seen late after vaccination.

Sequencing in the ViraFEST assay came after antigen-specific CD4+ T cells had been expanded with viral peptide pools, which were used to stimulate PBMC. With more than 9 days of culture completed, CD4+ T cells were isolated. Vaccine recipients had no previous SARS-CoV-2 infection; their nucleocapsid antibodies were negative. Germline-derived CDR1 and CDR2 are SGHNT and YENEEA. The CDR3 has 17 residues. The V end lost 4 bases, the J end lost 1 base, and 18 bases lay between the germline ends. The sequencing used CD4+ T cells from PBMCs cultured with SARS-CoV-2 spike peptides, collected before COVID-19 vaccination. The chain has TRBV11-3 and TRBJ2-3; TRBD1 might be the D (5 bases). The sequence was obtained from a human donor who received a COVID-19 vaccine. The CDR3 bases are TGTGCCAGCAGCTCATCGCGTCGAGGACAAGGCACAGATACGCAGTATTTT. It encodes CASSSSRRGQGTDTQYF.